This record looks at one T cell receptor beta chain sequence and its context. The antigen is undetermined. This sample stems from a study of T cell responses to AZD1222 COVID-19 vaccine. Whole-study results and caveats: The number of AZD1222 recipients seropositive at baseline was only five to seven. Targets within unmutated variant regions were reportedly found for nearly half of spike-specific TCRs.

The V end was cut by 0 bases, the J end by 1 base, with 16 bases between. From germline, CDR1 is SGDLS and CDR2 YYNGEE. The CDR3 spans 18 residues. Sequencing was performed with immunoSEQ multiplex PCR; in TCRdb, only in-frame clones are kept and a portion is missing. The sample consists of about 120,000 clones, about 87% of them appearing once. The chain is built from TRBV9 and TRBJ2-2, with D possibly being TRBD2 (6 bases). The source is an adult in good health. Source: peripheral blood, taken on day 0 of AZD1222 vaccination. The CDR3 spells CASSVGLARSMNTGELFF. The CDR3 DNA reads TGTGCCAGCAGCGTAGGGCTAGCGCGGTCGATGAACACCGGGGAGCTGTTTTTT.